This T cell receptor (beta chain) was sequenced during a study of T-cell reconstitution after alpha-beta-depleted transplantation in children. General study results and limits: Counts and diversity of T cells one year after transplant came mostly from newly produced T cells.

This CDR3 region has 16 residues. Trimming removed 3 bases from V and 0 bases from J, with 16 bases in between. The germline gives CDR1 DFQATT, CDR2 SNEGSKA (reference sequence). This clonotype was counted many times. Its matching antigen is unknown. Preparing the TCRbeta library involved the use of unique molecular identifiers. MiXCR was run by TCRdb on the PCR reads, yielding one entry per CDR3 protein. The top ten hold 13% to 15% of the sample, which has 540,000 or so distinct CDR3 sequences, approximately 22% seen once. This sequence joins TRBV20-1 and TRBJ2-3; perhaps TRBD2 as D (6 bases). The TCR sequence derives from a boy younger than two who had a stem cell transplant for acute myeloid leukemia, so the T cells may come from the graft donor. The specimen was PBMCs, mostly from graft donor cells, collected 360 days after TCRalphabeta/CD19-depleted stem cell transplant. CDR3 DNA sequence: TGCAGTGCTAGGGCCCGGGACTCCTACAGCACAGATACGCAGTATTTT. As protein: CSARARDSYSTDTQYF.